This is a list of T cell receptor beta chains from one sample in a study of response to subunit inactivated influenza vaccine. TCRdb reprocessed the RT-PCR reads with MiXCR, giving one entry per CDR3 protein. The sample contains 150,000 to 200,000 distinct CDR3 sequences, about 12% of which appear only once. Separately, the same data were catalogued under a study of T cells expressing NK-cell markers.

Sequenced material: CD8+ T cells sorted from PBMCs, taken 11 to 12 days after vaccination. These receptors were taken from a man aged 50 or older who received an inactivated influenza vaccine. CDR3s include the opening cysteine and the closing phenylalanine or tryptophan. The order of the fields is D gene, J gene, clone size, V gene, CDR3 protein, CDR3 DNA. The D gene is left open where the match is weak. Clone sizes are given selectively: once, few, many, or a class where the clone is expanded.

d_gene: TRBD2
j_gene: TRBJ2-5
abundance: -
v_gene: TRBV2
CDR3aa: CASSEGLAGGETQYF
CDR3nt: TGTGCCAGCAGTGAGGGACTAGCGGGGGGAGAGACCCAGTACTTC

d_gene: TRBD1
j_gene: TRBJ1-5
abundance: few
v_gene: TRBV4-2
CDR3aa: CASSQGEGGRQPQHF
CDR3nt: TGTGCCAGCAGCCAAGGCGAAGGGGGCAGGCAGCCCCAGCATTTT

d_gene: TRBD1
j_gene: TRBJ2-7
abundance: -
v_gene: TRBV2
CDR3aa: CASSGFGTGRYEQYF
CDR3nt: TGTGCCAGCAGTGGATTCGGGACAGGGAGGTACGAGCAGTACTTC

d_gene: TRBD2
j_gene: TRBJ2-1
abundance: -
v_gene: TRBV6-2/TRBV6-3
CDR3aa: CASSLLAGERNEQFF
CDR3nt: TGTGCCAGCAGCTTACTAGCGGGAGAAAGGAATGAGCAGTTCTTC

d_gene: -
j_gene: TRBJ2-4
abundance: many
v_gene: TRBV3-1
CDR3aa: CASSQDFRRLAKNIQYF
CDR3nt: TGTGCCAGCAGCCAAGATTTCAGGCGTCTAGCCAAAAACATTCAGTACTTC

d_gene: -
j_gene: TRBJ2-4
abundance: -
v_gene: TRBV20-1
CDR3aa: CSAEPPGHNIQYF
CDR3nt: TGCAGTGCTGAACCACCGGGACACAACATTCAGTACTTC

d_gene: TRBD1
j_gene: TRBJ2-1
abundance: few
v_gene: TRBV4-1
CDR3aa: CASSLWTGRNEQFF
CDR3nt: TGCGCCAGCAGCCTCTGGACAGGGAGAAATGAGCAGTTCTTC

d_gene: TRBD1
j_gene: TRBJ1-2
abundance: many
v_gene: TRBV10-3
CDR3aa: CAISESWTGGNYGYTF
CDR3nt: TGTGCCATCAGTGAGTCATGGACAGGGGGAAACTATGGCTACACCTTC

d_gene: TRBD2
j_gene: TRBJ2-1
abundance: -
v_gene: TRBV29-1
CDR3aa: CSGGEGGPYNEQFF
CDR3nt: TGCAGTGGAGGGGAGGGCGGGCCCTACAATGAGCAGTTCTTC

d_gene: -
j_gene: TRBJ2-3
abundance: -
v_gene: TRBV30
CDR3aa: CAWSATTADTQYF
CDR3nt: TGTGCCTGGAGTGCGACAACCGCAGATACGCAGTATTTT

d_gene: -
j_gene: TRBJ1-2
abundance: -
v_gene: TRBV7-9
CDR3aa: CASSLVSALGGYTF
CDR3nt: TGTGCCAGCAGCTTGGTATCGGCGTTGGGTGGCTACACCTTC

d_gene: -
j_gene: TRBJ2-4
abundance: many
v_gene: TRBV12-3/TRBV12-4
CDR3aa: CASSRRDGKNIQYF
CDR3nt: TGTGCCAGCAGCCGACGGGACGGGAAAAACATTCAGTACTTC

d_gene: -
j_gene: TRBJ2-1
abundance: few
v_gene: TRBV30
CDR3aa: CAWSIGDPRQFF
CDR3nt: TGTGCCTGGAGTATTGGGGATCCCCGGCAGTTCTTC

d_gene: TRBD1
j_gene: TRBJ1-2
abundance: -
v_gene: TRBV7-2
CDR3aa: CASSWTGVDGYTF
CDR3nt: TGTGCCAGCAGCTGGACAGGGGTAGATGGCTACACCTTC

d_gene: TRBD2
j_gene: TRBJ2-7
abundance: many
v_gene: TRBV20-1
CDR3aa: CSARSLAGVLYEQYF
CDR3nt: TGCAGTGCTAGAAGTCTAGCGGGAGTACTTTACGAGCAGTACTTC

d_gene: -
j_gene: TRBJ2-1
abundance: -
v_gene: TRBV14
CDR3aa: CASSQATHNEQFF
CDR3nt: TGTGCCAGCAGCCAAGCAACCCACAATGAGCAGTTCTTC

d_gene: TRBD2
j_gene: TRBJ2-7
abundance: many
v_gene: TRBV28
CDR3aa: CASSHELAGGRYEQYF
CDR3nt: TGTGCCAGCAGCCACGAACTAGCGGGAGGAAGATACGAGCAGTACTTC

d_gene: TRBD2
j_gene: TRBJ2-7
abundance: -
v_gene: TRBV10-1
CDR3aa: CASSEETSGSYEQYF
CDR3nt: TGCGCCAGCAGTGAGGAGACTAGCGGATCCTACGAGCAGTACTTC